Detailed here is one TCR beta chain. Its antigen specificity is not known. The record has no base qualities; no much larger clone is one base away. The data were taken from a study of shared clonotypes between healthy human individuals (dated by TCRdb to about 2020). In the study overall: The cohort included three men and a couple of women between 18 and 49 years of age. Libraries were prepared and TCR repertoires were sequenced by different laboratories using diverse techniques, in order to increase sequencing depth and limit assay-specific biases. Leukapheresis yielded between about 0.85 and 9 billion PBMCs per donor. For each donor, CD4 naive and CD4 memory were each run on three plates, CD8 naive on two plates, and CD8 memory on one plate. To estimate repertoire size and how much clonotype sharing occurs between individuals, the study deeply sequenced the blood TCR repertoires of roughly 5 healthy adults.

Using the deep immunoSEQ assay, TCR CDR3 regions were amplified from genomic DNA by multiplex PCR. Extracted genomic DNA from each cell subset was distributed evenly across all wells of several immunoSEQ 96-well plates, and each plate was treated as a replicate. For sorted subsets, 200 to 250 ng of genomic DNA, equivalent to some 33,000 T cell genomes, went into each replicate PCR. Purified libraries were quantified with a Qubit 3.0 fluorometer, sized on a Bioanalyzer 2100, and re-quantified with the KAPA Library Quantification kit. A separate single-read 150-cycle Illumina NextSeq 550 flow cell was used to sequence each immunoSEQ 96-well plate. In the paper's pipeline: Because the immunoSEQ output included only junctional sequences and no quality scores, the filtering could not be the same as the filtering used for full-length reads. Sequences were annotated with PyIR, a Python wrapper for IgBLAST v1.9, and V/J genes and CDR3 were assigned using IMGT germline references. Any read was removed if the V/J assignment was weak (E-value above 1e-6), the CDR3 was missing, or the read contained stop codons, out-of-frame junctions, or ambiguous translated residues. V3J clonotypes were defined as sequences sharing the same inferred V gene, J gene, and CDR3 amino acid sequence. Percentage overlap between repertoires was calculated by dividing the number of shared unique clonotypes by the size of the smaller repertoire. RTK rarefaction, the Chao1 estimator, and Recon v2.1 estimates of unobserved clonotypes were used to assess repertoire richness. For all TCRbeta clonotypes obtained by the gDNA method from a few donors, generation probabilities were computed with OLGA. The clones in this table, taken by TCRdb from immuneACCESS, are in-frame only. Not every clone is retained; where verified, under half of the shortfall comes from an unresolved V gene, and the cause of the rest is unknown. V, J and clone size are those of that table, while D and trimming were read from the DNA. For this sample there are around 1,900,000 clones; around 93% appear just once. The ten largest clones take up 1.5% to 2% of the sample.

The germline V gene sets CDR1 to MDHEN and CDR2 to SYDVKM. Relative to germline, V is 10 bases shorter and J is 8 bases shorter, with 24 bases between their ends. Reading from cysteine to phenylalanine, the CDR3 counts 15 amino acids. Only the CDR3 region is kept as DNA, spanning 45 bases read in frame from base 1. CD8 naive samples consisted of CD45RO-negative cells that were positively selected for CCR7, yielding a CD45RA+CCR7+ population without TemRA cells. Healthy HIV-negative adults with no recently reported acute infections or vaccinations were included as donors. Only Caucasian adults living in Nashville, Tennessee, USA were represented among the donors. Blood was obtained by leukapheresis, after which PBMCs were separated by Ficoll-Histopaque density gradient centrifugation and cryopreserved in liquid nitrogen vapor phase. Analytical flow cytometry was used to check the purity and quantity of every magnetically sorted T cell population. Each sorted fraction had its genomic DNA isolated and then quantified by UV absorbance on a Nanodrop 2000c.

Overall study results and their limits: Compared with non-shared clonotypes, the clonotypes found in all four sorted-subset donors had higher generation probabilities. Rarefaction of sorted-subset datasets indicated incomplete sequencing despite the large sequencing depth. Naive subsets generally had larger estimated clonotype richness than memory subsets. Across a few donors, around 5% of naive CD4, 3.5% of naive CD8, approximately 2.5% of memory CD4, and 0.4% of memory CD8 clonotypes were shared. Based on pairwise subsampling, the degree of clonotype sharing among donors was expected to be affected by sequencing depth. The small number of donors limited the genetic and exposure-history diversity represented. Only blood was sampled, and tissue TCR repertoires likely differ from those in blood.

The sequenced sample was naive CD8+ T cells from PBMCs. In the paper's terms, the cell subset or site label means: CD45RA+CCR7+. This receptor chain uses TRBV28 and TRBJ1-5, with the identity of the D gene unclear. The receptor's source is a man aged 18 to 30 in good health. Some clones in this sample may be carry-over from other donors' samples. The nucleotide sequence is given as TGTGCCACCACGCCTTCGGACGGAGGCTTTGAGCCCCAGCATTTT. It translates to CATTPSDGGFEPQHF.